This T cell receptor beta chain was obtained from a study of T cell repertoires in cytomegalovirus infection. Background on the study: Both recently identified HLA-C-restricted and well-studied HLA-B-restricted CMV epitopes were used in the study. CMV infection and matching HLA type were both indicated by public TCR beta signatures. Findings of the study overall: HLA-C-restricted CMV clonotypes gave the most frequent clonotype in two of eight donors. Cumulative frequency (of public TCR beta family members) identified carriers of CMV plus the relevant HLA.

As to this clonotype: Its antigen is not known.

TCRdb called the reads again in MiXCR, with one record for every CDR3 protein. The top ten clones hold approximately 59% of a sample with 95,000 to 150,000 distinct CDR3 sequences, more than 25% of them seen once. The CDR3 loop spans 16 amino acids. V gave up 3 bases and J gave up 0 bases, with 12 bases separating them. The origin of this receptor is a human donor in good health (CMV status not recorded). Some clones in this sample may be carry-over from other donors' samples. This specimen consisted of CD8+ T cells from cultured PBMCs, obtained from culture after CMV antigen stimulation. This chain joins TRBV12-3 or TRBV12-4 and TRBJ2-1; D unclear. CDR3 region: CASSFRSPSSYNEQFF. CDR3 coding DNA: TGTGCCAGCAGTTTTAGGTCACCAAGCTCCTACAATGAGCAGTTCTTC.